This entry is about one T cell receptor (beta chain). The sample comes from a study of blood T cell repertoires in COVID-19. Overall study: Donors in the United States, Italy and Spain gave samples during acute or convalescent COVID-19.

V dropped 5 bases and J dropped 8 bases, with 10 bases sitting between them. The germline V gene encodes CDR1 SEHNR and CDR2 FQNEAQ (reference sequence). The CDR3 has 12 amino acids. Original methodology: Scientists estimated how many nucleated cells there were by amplifying reference gene primers. Data came from immunoSEQ multiplex PCR; TCRdb stores just in-frame clones and leaves some out. Clone size and the V and J calls come from that table; the DNA yielded D and trimming. The data show some 120,000 clones, around four fifths seen once. This TCR derives from a human donor in a cohort sampled during active COVID-19. The chain employs TRBV7-9 and TRBJ2-1, with no clear D. Sequenced input: peripheral blood. The CDR3, as DNA: TGTGCCAGCAGCCCCCTATTCCATGAGCAGTTCTTC. Its protein product is CASSPLFHEQFF.